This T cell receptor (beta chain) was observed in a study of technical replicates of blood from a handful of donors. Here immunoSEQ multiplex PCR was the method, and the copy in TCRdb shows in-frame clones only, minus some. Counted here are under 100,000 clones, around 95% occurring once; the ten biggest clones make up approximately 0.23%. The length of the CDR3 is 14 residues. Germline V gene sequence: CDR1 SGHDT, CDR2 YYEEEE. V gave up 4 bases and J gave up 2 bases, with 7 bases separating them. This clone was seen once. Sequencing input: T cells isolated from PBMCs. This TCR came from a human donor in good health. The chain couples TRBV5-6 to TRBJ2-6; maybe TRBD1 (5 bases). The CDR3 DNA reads TGTGCCAGCAGCGACAGAACTGGGGCCAACGTCCTGACTTTC. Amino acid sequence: CASSDRTGANVLTF.